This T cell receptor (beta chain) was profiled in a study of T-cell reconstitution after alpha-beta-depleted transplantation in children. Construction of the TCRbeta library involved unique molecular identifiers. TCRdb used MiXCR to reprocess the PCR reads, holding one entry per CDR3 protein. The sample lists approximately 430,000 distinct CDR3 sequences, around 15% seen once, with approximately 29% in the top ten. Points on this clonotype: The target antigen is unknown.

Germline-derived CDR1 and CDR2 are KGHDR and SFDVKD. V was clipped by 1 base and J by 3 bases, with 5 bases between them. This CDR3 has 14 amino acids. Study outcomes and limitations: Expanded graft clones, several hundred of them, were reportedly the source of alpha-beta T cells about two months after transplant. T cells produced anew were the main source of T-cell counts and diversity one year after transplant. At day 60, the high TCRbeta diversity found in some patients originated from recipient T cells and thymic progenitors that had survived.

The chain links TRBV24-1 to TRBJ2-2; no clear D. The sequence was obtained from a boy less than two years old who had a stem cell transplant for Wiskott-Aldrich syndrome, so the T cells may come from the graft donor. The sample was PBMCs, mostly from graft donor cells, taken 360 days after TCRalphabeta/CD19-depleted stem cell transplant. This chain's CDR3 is CATSDFPDTGELFF. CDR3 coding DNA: TGTGCCACCAGTGATTTTCCGGACACCGGGGAGCTGTTTTTT.